These T cell receptor beta chains were read from a single sample in a study of CD8 T cells in Susac syndrome. TCRdb fed the immunoSEQ multiplex PCR reads into MiXCR, producing one record per CDR3 protein. The sample holds approximately 220,000 distinct CDR3 sequences, 80% to 95% seen once. The sequenced material came from CD8+ T cells from PBMCs. These receptors all stem from a human donor with multiple sclerosis. CDR3s include the opening cysteine and the closing phenylalanine or tryptophan. A D gene is named only where the DNA matches it firmly.

TRBV4-1	TRBJ2-3	TRBD2	TGCGCCAGCAGCTTCCAGGGACTAGCGGGGGATAACACAGATACGCAGTATTTT	CASSFQGLAGDNTDTQYF
TRBV7-9	TRBJ1-1	-	TGTGCCAGCAGCTTGATTCGGACTGAAGCTTTCTTT	CASSLIRTEAFF
TRBV19	TRBJ2-7	TRBD1	TGTGCCAGTACCGAGTCCCGGGACAGGGTCGACGAGCAGTACTTC	CASTESRDRVDEQYF
TRBV9	TRBJ2-5	TRBD2	TGTGCCAGCAGCGTAGATGGACTAGTTAAAGGGACCCAGTACTTC	CASSVDGLVKGTQYF
TRBV12-3/TRBV12-4	TRBJ2-2	TRBD1	TGTGCCAGCAGCCTCCGGGACAGTGGCCCCGGGGAGCTGTTTTTT	CASSLRDSGPGELFF
TRBV27	TRBJ1-5	-	TGTGCCAGCAGCCCCGGGTGGGACCAGCCCCAGCATTTT	CASSPGWDQPQHF
TRBV29-1	TRBJ2-1	TRBD1	TGCAGCGCCAGGCAGGGGGACCTTATGAATGAGCAGTTCTTC	CSARQGDLMNEQFF
TRBV5-4	TRBJ2-1	-	TGTGCCAGCTTCGGACCTGGGGTCGATGAGCAGTTCTTC	CASFGPGVDEQFF
TRBV30	TRBJ1-1	-	TGTGCCTGGAGTGTATTGATGTCGGTTACTGAAGCTTTCTTT	CAWSVLMSVTEAFF
TRBV7-9	TRBJ2-6	-	TGTGCCAGCAGCTTAGCGGTCTGGGACTCTGGGGCCAACGTCCTGACTTTC	CASSLAVWDSGANVLTF